This T cell receptor (beta chain) was captured by sequencing in a study of T cell responses to AZD1222 COVID-19 vaccine. This clone was observed a single time. Method: immunoSEQ multiplex PCR; TCRdb's copy keeps in-frame clones and lacks some. This table has 65,000 to 85,000 clones, 85% to 95% appearing once. V was pared by 0 bases and J by 5 bases, with 10 bases between. The CDR3 totals 14 residues. CDR1 is WNHNN, CDR2 SYGVQD, per germline (reference sequence). This TCR was recovered from an adult in good health. This chain uses TRBV10-1 with TRBJ1-1; no reliable D call. Sequencing used peripheral blood, obtained on day 0 of AZD1222 vaccination. CDR3 sequence: CASSESRRETEAFF. The CDR3 DNA reads TGCGCCAGCAGTGAGTCTAGAAGGGAAACTGAAGCTTTCTTT.